This T cell receptor beta chain was retrieved from a study of blood T cell repertoires in COVID-19. Across the study: Spain, Italy and the United States supplied samples that represented acute and convalescent COVID-19.

Produced via immunoSEQ multiplex PCR; TCRdb's table is partial and in-frame only. Among approximately 120,000 clones, roughly 85% were seen once, and the ten largest hold about 3.3%. The CDR3 contains 16 residues. Losses at the gene ends were 5 bases for V and 4 bases for J; bases not matched to a gene: 9. Per the germline V gene, CDR1 is SGHTA and CDR2 is FQGNSA. The chain links TRBV7-2 to TRBJ2-3; 10 positions agree with TRBD2. The source of this sequence is a woman older than 75 with COVID-19, enrolled during active disease. Sequenced material: peripheral blood. The CDR3 DNA reads TGTGCCAGCAGCCCGCTAGCGGGAGCAGGCGCAGATACGCAGTATTTT. It is translated as CASSPLAGAGADTQYF.